One sample yielded the 26 T cell receptor beta chains listed below, sequenced in a study of T-cell reconstitution after alpha-beta-depleted transplantation in children. Preparing the TCRbeta library involved the use of unique molecular identifiers. TCRdb itself ran the PCR reads through MiXCR, one entry per CDR3 protein. The table has around 490,000 distinct CDR3 sequences, more than 9.5% seen once; the top ten hold roughly 15%. Sequenced here: PBMCs, mostly from graft donor cells, sampled 180 days after TCRalphabeta/CD19-depleted stem cell transplant. These receptors all come from a female patient aged 2 to 10 who had a stem cell transplant for aplastic anemia, so the T cells may come from the graft donor.

The chain recombines TRBV6-1 with TRBJ1-1, with D possibly matching TRBD1 (5 bases). V was trimmed by 6 bases and J by 1 base, leaving 15 bases between them. Germline V CDR1 and CDR2: MNHNS, SASEGT. This CDR3 has 15 amino acids. CDR3 sequence reads: CASRRFGTANTEAFF. The CDR3 DNA follows: TGTGCCAGCAGGCGTTTTGGGACGGCGAACACTGAAGCTTTCTTT.

CDR3 sequence (DNA): TGTGCCAGCAGCGGGCGCCGGAGAGATACGCAGTATTTT. As protein: CASSGRRRDTQYF. J is TRBJ2-3 and V is TRBV9; D is uncertain. The CDR3 spans 13 residues. Germline CDR1 SGDLS, CDR2 YYNGEE. Trimming removed 3 bases at V and 5 bases at J, with 10 bases between.

Only a few counts were recorded for this clonotype. V and J are TRBV2 and TRBJ2-4; possible D gene TRBD1, 6 bases. From germline, CDR1 is SNHLY and CDR2 FYNNEI. The CDR3 runs 15 residues. Trimming pared 1 base from V and 9 bases from J, leaving 16 bases between. The CDR3 DNA is TGTGCCAGCAGTGAAGATGACCTGGGGGCAAGCATTCAGTACTTC. This translates into CASSEDDLGASIQYF. Together with reference TRBV2 and TRBJ2-4, the CDR3 gives the full variable domain: EPEVTQTPSHQVTQMGQEVILRCVPISNHLYFYWYRQILGQKVEFLVSFYNNEISEKSEIFDDQFSVERPDGSNFTLKIRSTKLEDSAMYFCASSEDDLGASIQYFGAGTRLSVL.

This clonotype appeared a few times. This chain connects TRBV5-6 to TRBJ2-1; 9 nucleotides match TRBD1. Germline V gene lookup returns CDR1 SGHDT and CDR2 YYEEEE. The V gene end was trimmed by 4 bases and the J gene end by 5 bases; junction bases not matched to a gene: 10. The CDR3 is made up of 16 amino acids. Written as DNA, the CDR3 is TGTGCCAGCAGCCTGGGGACAGGGTGGATCCACAATGAGCAGTTCTTC. Encoded protein: CASSLGTGWIHNEQFF.

This rearrangement joins TRBV11-2 to TRBJ2-1; 12 bases line up with TRBD2. The CDR3 runs to 21 residues. Germline V CDR1 and CDR2: SGHAT, FQNNGV. V gave up 4 bases and J gave up 3 bases; unmatched junction bases: 19. The DNA of the CDR3 is TGTGCCAGCAGCTCCAAGAGAGGACAGGGGTGGACTAGCGGGATCTACAATGAGCAGTTCTTC. Translation gives CASSSKRGQGWTSGIYNEQFF.

V and J are TRBV28 and TRBJ2-7; TRBD1 matches 8 bases. Germline CDR1 is MDHEN and CDR2 is SYDVKM. V lost 4 bases to trimming and J lost 4 bases; unmatched junction nucleotides: 12. The CDR3 contains 16 residues. The CDR3 nucleotides read TGTGCCAGCAGTTCAAGGGACAGGAAGGAGATATACGAGCAGTACTTC. Amino acids: CASSSRDRKEIYEQYF.

This chain uses TRBV5-1 with TRBJ2-3; TRBD1 aligns across 10 bases. The CDR3 is made up of 15 amino acids. The V gene's germline CDR1 is SGHRS and CDR2 YFSETQ. The trim removed 4 bases at V and 4 bases at J, leaving 6 bases unmatched. CDR3: CASSSWTGGADTQYF. CDR3 in DNA: TGCGCCAGCAGCAGCTGGACAGGGGGGGCAGATACGCAGTATTTT.

The chain combines TRBV10-3 with TRBJ2-7, with D unresolved. The germline V gene has CDR1 ENHRY and CDR2 SYGVKD. V was cut by 5 bases and J by 3 bases, with 14 bases left in between. This CDR3 comprises 14 residues. The CDR3 loop reads CAISQAANRYEQYV. The CDR3, as DNA: TGTGCCATCAGTCAGGCCGCTAATCGCTACGAGCAGTACGTC.

The CDR3 is CASSLFGGLAFF. CDR3 in DNA: TGTGCCAGCAGTTTATTTGGGGGGCTAGCTTTCTTT. The chain couples TRBV12-3 or TRBV12-4 to TRBJ1-1; tentatively, D is TRBD1 (6 bases). V was cut by 2 bases and J by 10 bases, with 11 bases left in between. This CDR3 has 12 amino acids.

The chain links TRBV15 to TRBJ1-4; D unclear. This CDR3 comprises 16 residues. The germline V and J ends were trimmed by 0 bases and 0 bases, with 8 bases remaining between them. Looked up from germline, CDR1 is LNHNV and CDR2 is YYDKDF (reference sequence). CDR3 amino acids: CATSRDLETTNEKLFF. CDR3 coding DNA: TGTGCCACCAGCAGAGATCTGGAGACAACTAATGAAAAACTGTTTTTT.

Only a few counts were recorded for this clonotype. The chain recombines TRBV3-1 with TRBJ2-3; 8 bases agree with TRBD1. The germline CDR1 and CDR2 sequences are LGHDT and YNNKEL (reference sequence). V dropped 0 bases and J dropped 0; count of bases not matched to a gene: 8. The CDR3 consists of 18 residues. The CDR3 reads CASSQDSPGGISTDTQYF. In DNA form, the CDR3 reads TGTGCCAGCAGCCAAGATTCCCCAGGGGGCATCAGCACAGATACGCAGTATTTT.

The chain employs TRBV9 and TRBJ2-2; D is undetermined. CDR3 length equals 15 residues. Trimming took 0 bases from V and 8 from J, leaving 14 bases between them. Germline CDR1 is SGDLS and CDR2 is YYNGEE. As DNA, the CDR3 is TGTGCCAGCAGCGTAGATGCGGTCCCCGGAGGGGAGCTGTTTTTT. Encoded protein: CASSVDAVPGGELFF.

The chain is built from TRBV18 and TRBJ2-1, with D perhaps TRBD2 (5 bases). Per germline, CDR1 KGHSH and CDR2 LQKENI. V lost 0 bases to trimming and J lost 6 bases, with 15 bases between them. The CDR3 spans 16 residues. The chain's CDR3 is CASSPPKRKEPNEQFF. In DNA, the CDR3 is TGTGCCAGCTCACCACCCAAGCGGAAAGAGCCCAATGAGCAGTTCTTC.

This chain joins TRBV11-1 and TRBJ1-3; tentatively, D is TRBD1 (5 bases). The CDR3 runs 18 residues. V lost 5 bases, J lost 3 bases, and 23 bases lay in between. The germline CDR1 and CDR2 sequences are SGHAT and FQDESV (reference sequence). The CDR3 is CASSPSSVGQAFGNTIYF. The CDR3 DNA reads as TGTGCCAGCAGCCCTTCCTCCGTGGGGCAGGCTTTTGGAAACACCATATATTTT.

This clonotype was counted many times. The chain has TRBV12-3 or TRBV12-4 and TRBJ1-5, with a tentative D call TRBD1 (5 bases). V was cut by 4 bases and J by 0 bases, with 10 bases left in between. The length of the CDR3 is 15 residues. The CDR3 sequence is CASSSRQFSNQPQHF. The CDR3 DNA follows: TGTGCCAGCAGTTCCAGACAGTTTAGCAATCAGCCCCAGCATTTT.

The genes are TRBV5-6 and TRBJ2-7; 9 bases fit TRBD2. CDR1 and CDR2 (germline): SGHDT, YYEEEE. V shed 4 bases, J shed 1 base, and the junction held 9 bases outside the gene matches. This CDR3 has 16 amino acids. CDR3 region: CASSRAGGLGSYEQYF. The CDR3 nucleotides are TGTGCCAGCAGCCGGGCGGGAGGGTTGGGGTCCTACGAGCAGTACTTC.

This chain links TRBV7-6 with TRBJ1-3; D is undetermined. Germline CDR1 is SGHVS and CDR2 is FNYEAQ. The V end was cut by 3 bases, the J end by 0 bases, with 12 bases between. CDR3 length: 16 amino acids. This CDR3 reads CASSLDSLASGNTIYF. CDR3 sequence (DNA): TGTGCCAGCAGCTTGGACTCTTTGGCCTCTGGAAACACCATATATTTT.

This chain joins TRBV5-2 and TRBJ2-2; the table's TRBD1 call for D was not verified on the DNA. TRBV5-2 is an annotated pseudogene. The CDR3 runs to 12 residues. CDR3 residues: CARGPGIGELFF. CDR3 DNA sequence: TGTGCCAGGGGCCCCGGGATCGGGGAGCTGTTTTTT.

This rearrangement joins TRBV29-1 to TRBJ1-2; D not resolved. V lost 2 bases, J lost 2 bases, and 18 bases lay in between. This CDR3 spans 16 amino acids. From germline, CDR1 is SQVTM and CDR2 ANQGSEA. Written as DNA, the CDR3 is TGCAGCGTTGAACCCCTGGCCAGCCTCCAAAACTATGGCTACACCTTC. The encoded protein is CSVEPLASLQNYGYTF.

This sequence joins TRBV7-9 and TRBJ1-1, with 7 bases that match TRBD1. CDR1 and CDR2 (germline): SEHNR, FQNEAQ (reference sequence). V was pared by 3 bases and J by 5 bases, with 6 bases of the junction left unmatched. The CDR3 is 14 residues long. CDR3 nucleotides: TGTGCCAGCAGCTTCAGACAGGGTGGAACTGAAGCTTTCTTT. The encoded protein is CASSFRQGGTEAFF.

The CDR3 loop is CASTPGDRNEQFF. Here the CDR3 DNA reads TGCGCCTCCACCCCGGGGGACCGGAATGAGCAGTTCTTC. V is TRBV10-1 and J is TRBJ2-1; D is possibly TRBD2 (6 bases). V dropped 11 bases and J dropped 7 bases, with 18 bases sitting between them. Germline CDR1 and CDR2: WNHNN and SYGVQD (reference sequence). CDR3 length: 13 residues.

This clonotype came up a few times. The chain combines TRBV30 with TRBJ2-5; D call uncertain. Trimming shortened V by 0 bases and J by 5 bases, and 10 bases separated the two germline ends. The CDR3 loop spans 13 amino acids. CDR1 and CDR2 from the germline V gene are GTSNPN and SVGIG (reference sequence). The CDR3 bases are TGTGCCTGGAGTGTACACGCGAGGGAGACCCAGTACTTC. It is translated as CAWSVHARETQYF.

This clonotype was recorded many times. The V and J genes are TRBV12-3 or TRBV12-4 and TRBJ2-2; D gene uncertain. V was clipped by 4 bases and J by 7 bases, with 1 base between them. The CDR3 totals 10 residues. CDR3 loop: CASSYGELFF. The DNA for the CDR3 is TGTGCCAGCAGTTACGGGGAGCTGTTTTTT.

There are a few counts of this clonotype. The CDR3 region has the DNA TGTGCCAGCAGTCAGGGACAGGGCCTTCTGAACATTCAGTACTTC. It encodes CASSQGQGLLNIQYF. The chain uses TRBV6-5 and TRBJ2-4; 9 bases fit TRBD1. Germline V CDR1 and CDR2: MNHEY, SVGAGI. The J segment lost 7 bases and the V segment lost 5 bases, leaving 9 bases of the junction unmatched. The CDR3 is 15 amino acids.

This clonotype showed up just a few times. The chain uses TRBV29-1 and TRBJ2-3; tentatively, D is TRBD2 (6 bases). V was pared by 8 bases and J by 2 bases, with 20 bases between. Looked up from germline, CDR1 is SQVTM and CDR2 is ANQGSEA. CDR3 length: 15 amino acids. In DNA, the CDR3 is TGCAGCCACTCTCTTGGAGGGATTATCACAGATACGCAGTATTTT. Protein sequence: CSHSLGGIITDTQYF.

V and J are TRBV20-1 and TRBJ2-7, with TRBD2 matching 13 bases. Germline trimming cut 5 bases from V and 6 bases from J; bases unmatched to any gene: 1. The CDR3 is 12 amino acids. Germline V lookup: CDR1 DFQATT, CDR2 SNEGSKA (reference sequence). The CDR3 loop is CSAGTSGIEQYV. CDR3 DNA sequence: TGCAGTGCTGGGACTAGCGGGATCGAGCAGTACGTC.